This TCR beta chain emerged from a study of T-cell reconstitution after alpha-beta-depleted transplantation in children. For TCRbeta, the library was prepared with unique molecular identifiers. TCRdb analysed the PCR reads with MiXCR anew, one entry per CDR3 protein. The data contain approximately 500,000 distinct CDR3 sequences, 10% to 13% of them singletons. As for this clonotype: What it binds is unknown. This may come from a read error, since a much larger clone is one base off.

Study observations and caveats: Surviving recipient T cells and thymic progenitors produced the high day-60 TCRbeta diversity seen in some patients. After one year, T-cell counts and TCRbeta diversity mostly came from new T cells.

Per germline, CDR1 MDHEN and CDR2 SYDVKM. The CDR3 has 19 residues. The sequences come from PBMCs, collected before TCRalphabeta/CD19-depleted stem cell transplant. The chain is built from TRBV28 and TRBJ2-7; D is uncertain. This clonotype originated in a child under 10 years old with inherited bone marrow failure, due to receive a stem cell transplant. Here the CDR3 DNA reads TGTCCCAGCAGTTTATTTTCCCTTCGACCCGGAACCCTAGTTCGGGAGCAGTACTTC. Protein product: CPSSLFSLRPGTLVREQYF.